These 31 T cell receptor beta chains were all obtained from the same sample, sequenced in a study of OX40 agonist ivuxolimab in advanced cancers. TCRdb's copy holds only in-frame clones and misses some; the assay was immunoSEQ multiplex PCR. This sample has tens of thousands of clones, with 92% found just once. The source material was CD4+ or CD8+ T cells sorted from blood, sampled in a trial of the OX40 agonist ivuxolimab. The receptors derive from an adult with an advanced solid tumor such as melanoma, head and neck, liver or kidney cancer.

This chain connects TRBV2 to TRBJ2-7, with D tentatively TRBD1 (6 bases). V lost 2 bases and J lost 8, with 10 bases in between. Per the germline V gene, CDR1 is SNHLY and CDR2 is FYNNEI. CDR3 length equals 12 residues. CDR3 protein: CASSEQGNKQYF. DNA of the CDR3: TGTGCCAGCAGTGAACAGGGGAACAAGCAGTACTTC.

The chain uses TRBV6-4 and TRBJ2-1, with D maybe TRBD1 (6 bases). This CDR3 is 14 amino acids long. V lost 4 bases and J 5 bases, leaving 12 bases between the germline ends. Germline V CDR1 and CDR2: MRHNA, SNTAGT. The DNA of the CDR3 is TGTGCCAGCAGTGTTCGACACAGGGACAATGAGCAGTTCTTC. It is translated as CASSVRHRDNEQFF.

A few counts support this clone. The gene calls are TRBV9 and TRBJ2-2; weak D call: TRBD1 (5 bases). This CDR3 region has 13 residues. The V gene's germline CDR1 is SGDLS and CDR2 YYNGEE. V lost 5 bases and J lost 5, with 10 bases in between. DNA for the CDR3: TGTGCCAGCAGTATGCAGGGTACCGGGGAGCTGTTTTTT. It specifies CASSMQGTGELFF.

The chain uses TRBV6-5 and TRBJ2-5; 9 bases map to TRBD1. This CDR3 has 14 amino acids. The V segment lost 6 bases and the J segment 4 bases; nucleotides outside the gene matches: 6. Germline CDR1 and CDR2: MNHEY and SVGAGI. Written as DNA, the CDR3 is TGTGCCAGCAGGTCCGGGACAGGGAGAGAGACCCAGTACTTC. Encoded protein: CASRSGTGRETQYF.

This rearrangement joins TRBV27 to TRBJ2-7, with 10 bases that match TRBD2. V shed 6 bases and J 2 bases; nucleotides not matched to a gene: 4. The CDR3 length is 14 residues. From germline, CDR1 is MNHEY and CDR2 SMNVEV (reference sequence). CDR3 sequence (DNA): TGTGCCAGCAGCGTAGCGGGAGGTACCTACGAGCAGTACTTC. Protein sequence: CASSVAGGTYEQYF.

The rearrangement links TRBV21-1 to TRBJ1-2. TRBV21-1 is reported as a pseudogene. CDR3 size: 17 residues. The CDR3 sequence: CASSKPNKLTGSYGYTF. The CDR3 nucleotides read TGTGCCAGCAGCAAACCGAATAAGTTGACGGGGAGCTATGGCTACACCTTC.

The chain employs TRBV30 and TRBJ1-2; a weak D match, TRBD1 (5 bases). Germline CDR1 reads GTSNPN; CDR2 reads SVGIG (reference sequence). Between the trimmed V and J ends, which lost 0 bases and 0 bases, there was a span of 8 bases. The CDR3 runs 14 residues. DNA of the CDR3: TGTGCCTGGAGTGTGGGACTGACTAACTATGGCTACACCTTC. It codes for CAWSVGLTNYGYTF.

The genes are TRBV9 and TRBJ2-7, with TRBD2 matching over 12 bases. The CDR3 is 15 amino acids. With V trimmed by 4 bases and J by 3 bases, 5 bases remained unmatched. The germline V gene encodes CDR1 SGDLS and CDR2 YYNGEE. The CDR3 sequence is CASSPRTSGIYEQYF. The CDR3 DNA follows: TGTGCCAGCAGCCCCCGGACTAGCGGGATCTACGAGCAGTACTTC.

This chain links TRBV4-1 with TRBJ2-7; no definite D call. With 4 bases removed from V and 6 bases from J, the gap between germline ends came to 16 bases. There are 14 residues in the CDR3. The germline CDR1 and CDR2 sequences are MGHRA and YSYEKL. CDR3 nucleotide sequence: TGCGCCAGCAGCCGGGGTGGGCGGCAGAGCGAGCAGTACTTC. Encoded protein: CASSRGGRQSEQYF.

V and J are TRBV5-4 and TRBJ2-5; 11 bases are a match to TRBD2. This CDR3 has 15 residues. Germline V gene sequence: CDR1 SGHNT, CDR2 YYREEE (reference sequence). Trimming removed 4 bases from V and 2 bases from J; junction bases left unmatched: 4. The CDR3 DNA reads TGTGCCAGCAGCATCGGGACTAGCGGACAAGAGACCCAGTACTTC. As protein: CASSIGTSGQETQYF.

The chain links TRBV19 to TRBJ2-7; D gene uncertain. CDR3 size: 14 residues. Germline loops: CDR1 LNHDA, CDR2 SQIVND (reference sequence). The germline V and J ends were trimmed by 7 bases and 5 bases, with 18 bases remaining between them. CDR3 sequence: CASKSRNSDNEQYF. In DNA form, the CDR3 reads TGTGCCAGTAAATCGCGTAATAGTGACAACGAGCAGTACTTC.

Note on this clone: The germline gene is not matched at one end of the junction; a read error may be the cause. The CDR3 nucleotides read TGTGCCAGCAGCCTAGCGGGTGCTGGGGCCAACGTCCTGACTTTC. This encodes CASSLAGAGANVLTF. The chain uses TRBV7-9 and TRBJ2-6; 8 bases are a match to TRBD2. Germline V lookup: CDR1 SEHNR, CDR2 FQNEAQ (reference sequence). CDR3 size: 15 residues. Complete variable domain (other parts from reference TRBV7-9 and TRBJ2-6): DTGVSQNPRHKITKRGQNVTFRCDPISEHNRLYWYRQTLGQGPEFLTYFQNEAQLEKSRLLSDRFSAERPKGSFSTLEIQRTEQGDSAMYLCASSLAGAGANVLTFGAGSRLTVL.

This clone was observed a single time. The rearrangement links TRBV19 to TRBJ2-7; the match to TRBD1 covers 8 bases. There are 15 residues in the CDR3. Per the germline V gene, CDR1 is LNHDA and CDR2 is SQIVND (reference sequence). J gave up 6 bases and V 6 bases, and 13 bases lay outside the gene matches. Written as DNA, the CDR3 is TGTGCCAGTAGCCCACCAACCGGGACAGGAGCCGAGCAGTACTTC. As protein: CASSPPTGTGAEQYF.

The chain is built from TRBV19 and TRBJ2-1; 7 nucleotides line up with TRBD1. V shed 4 bases and J 7 bases; nucleotides not matched to a gene: 7. The V gene's germline CDR1 is LNHDA and CDR2 SQIVND (reference sequence). The CDR3 length is 14 residues. In DNA form, the CDR3 reads TGTGCCAGTAGTACAACCGGGACAGCGAATGAGCAGTTCTTC. It encodes CASSTTGTANEQFF. The whole variable domain, remainder taken from reference TRBV19 and TRBJ2-1, is DGGITQSPKYLFRKEGQNVTLSCEQNLNHDAMYWYRQDPGQGLRLIYYSQIVNDFQKGDIAEGYSVSREKKESFPLTVTSAQKNPTAFYLCASSTTGTANEQFFGPGTRLTVL.

The rearrangement joins TRBV4-1 to TRBJ2-7; perhaps TRBD2 as D (6 bases). CDR3 length: 16 residues. Germline CDR1 reads MGHRA; CDR2 reads YSYEKL. Between the trimmed V and J ends, which lost 4 bases and 0 bases, there was a span of 16 bases. CDR3 sequence (DNA): TGCGCCAGCAGCCCCCCGGTTGGTAGCGGCTCCTACGAGCAGTACTTC. Protein sequence: CASSPPVGSGSYEQYF.

V usage is TRBV18 and J usage is TRBJ2-3, with D perhaps TRBD1 (6 bases). V lost 3 bases, J lost 7 bases, and 17 bases lay in between. This CDR3 is built from 15 residues. CDR1 KGHSH and CDR2 LQKENI come from the germline V gene. The DNA for the CDR3 is TGTGCCAGCTCACCTCAACAGGGTTTTGTACATACGCAGTATTTT. Translating gives CASSPQQGFVHTQYF. Together with reference TRBV18 and TRBJ2-3, the CDR3 gives the full variable domain: NAGVMQNPRHLVRRRGQEARLRCSPMKGHSHVYWYRQLPEEGLKFMVYLQKENIIDESGMPKERFSAEFPKEGPSILRIQQVVRGDSAAYFCASSPQQGFVHTQYFGPGTRLTVL.

The genes are TRBV15 and TRBJ2-7, with D possibly matching TRBD1 (5 bases). Trimming cost V 0 bases and J 3 bases, with 12 bases left between them. In germline, CDR1 is LNHNV, CDR2 YYDKDF (reference sequence). The CDR3 runs 15 residues. The CDR3 sequence is CATSRDPGQGYEQYF. CDR3 in DNA: TGTGCCACCAGCAGAGATCCAGGGCAAGGCTACGAGCAGTACTTC.

CDR3 nucleotides: TGTGCCATCAGTGAGTCGCCGGAGACTAGCAATCAGCCCCAGCATTTT. Encoded protein: CAISESPETSNQPQHF. This chain joins TRBV10-3 and TRBJ1-5, with D hard to call. The CDR3 runs 16 residues. Trimming shortened V by 0 bases and J by 0 bases, and 9 bases separated the two germline ends. Per germline, CDR1 ENHRY and CDR2 SYGVKD.

This clone has just one count. The CDR3 bases are TGTGCCTGGAGACGACCGGGGTTGGGGTACAATGAGCAGTTCTTC. Residues: CAWRRPGLGYNEQFF. The rearrangement links TRBV30 to TRBJ2-1, with a tentative D call TRBD2 (5 bases). The germline gives CDR1 GTSNPN, CDR2 SVGIG (reference sequence). The CDR3 has 15 residues. Trimming removed 3 bases at V and 4 bases at J, with 16 bases between.

The rearrangement uses TRBV29-1 and TRBJ1-1; D gene uncertain. CDR3 length equals 13 residues. V dropped 4 bases and J dropped 1 base, with 10 bases sitting between them. CDR1 and CDR2 from the germline V gene are SQVTM and ANQGSEA. CDR3 region: CSVVLLENTEAFF. The CDR3 bases are TGCAGCGTTGTACTACTAGAGAACACTGAAGCTTTCTTT.

The V call is TRBV7-2, the J call TRBJ2-7, with a weak D call TRBD1 (6 bases). This CDR3 has 14 residues. Germline CDR1 is SGHTA and CDR2 is FQGNSA. V lost 5 bases, J lost 6 bases, and 17 bases lay in between. CDR3 sequence reads: CASSPTTGDFEQYF. The CDR3 region has the DNA TGTGCCAGCAGCCCAACGACAGGAGATTTCGAGCAGTACTTC.

The genes are TRBV29-1 and TRBJ2-3; 10 bases agree with TRBD2. The CDR3 has 13 amino acids. Germline V gives CDR1 SQVTM, CDR2 ANQGSEA. Losses at the gene ends were 7 bases for V and 4 bases for J; bases not matched to a gene: 5. The DNA for the CDR3 is TGCAGCGCCACAGCGGGAGGGCCAGATACGCAGTATTTT. It is translated as CSATAGGPDTQYF.

This clone was counted a single time. The V and J genes are TRBV11-2 and TRBJ2-7; TRBD2 might be the D (6 bases). V lost 1 base, J lost 6 bases, and 19 bases lay in between. Germline loops: CDR1 SGHAT, CDR2 FQNNGV. The CDR3 consists of 16 residues. CDR3 nucleotides: TGTGCCAGCAGCTTAGCTTCCGGACGGGAGTCAGGCGAGCAGTACTTC. It yields the protein CASSLASGRESGEQYF.

This chain joins TRBV6-5 and TRBJ2-7; 7 bases are a match to TRBD1. With V trimmed by 7 bases and J by 2 bases, 5 bases remained unmatched. This CDR3 is 13 amino acids long. Germline V gene lookup returns CDR1 MNHEY and CDR2 SVGAGI. The CDR3 bases are TGTGCCAGCACCCCCGGGACAGCCTACGAGCAGTACTTC. Translating gives CASTPGTAYEQYF.

The chain is built from TRBV18 and TRBJ2-7; D might be TRBD1 (6 bases). V was shortened by 3 bases and J by 2 bases, with 8 bases between the two germline ends. From germline, CDR1 is KGHSH and CDR2 LQKENI. This CDR3 contains 13 residues. The CDR3 DNA sequence: TGTGCCAGCTCACCCGGGACAACCTACGAGCAGTACTTC. It specifies CASSPGTTYEQYF.

This rearrangement joins TRBV19 to TRBJ2-1; 8 nucleotides agree with TRBD2. CDR1 and CDR2 from the germline V gene are LNHDA and SQIVND (reference sequence). The length of the CDR3 is 13 residues. The V and J ends lost 11 bases and 6 bases, in that order; junction bases with no gene match: 9. DNA for the CDR3: TGTGCCTCTCGGACTAGCCAGGTCAATGAGCAGTTCTTC. It specifies CASRTSQVNEQFF.

The V gene is TRBV28, the J gene TRBJ1-2; a possible D gene is TRBD1 (6 bases). Germline-derived CDR1 and CDR2 are MDHEN and SYDVKM. V shed 3 bases and J shed 4 bases, with 12 bases lying between them. The CDR3 has 14 residues. Here the CDR3 DNA reads TGTGCCAGCAGTTTGAGACAGGAAGTCTATGGCTACACCTTC. Translated, it gives CASSLRQEVYGYTF.

Note on this clone: Germline is not matched at one junction end, which may reflect a read error. This sample includes further DNA sequences coding for the same CDR3. This chain connects TRBV9 to TRBJ2-7; D gene unclear. The length of the CDR3 is 11 residues. In germline, CDR1 is SGDLS, CDR2 YYNGEE. The CDR3 sequence is CASSVSREQYF. CDR3 sequence (DNA): TGTGCTAGCAGCGTAAGTCGCGAGCAGTACTTC.

Here the CDR3 reads CASSETGLQETQYF. CDR3 in DNA: TGTGCCAGTAGTGAGACGGGACTCCAAGAGACCCAGTACTTC. The chain is built from TRBV19 and TRBJ2-5; weak D call: TRBD2 (6 bases). Germline CDR1 and CDR2: LNHDA and SQIVND (reference sequence). V was pared by 5 bases and J by 1 base, with 11 bases between. The CDR3 is made up of 14 amino acids.

The V and J genes are TRBV5-3 and TRBJ2-5; D is ambiguous. TRBV5-3 is an ORF, and what it does is uncertain. CDR3 length: 14 amino acids. V gave up 5 bases and J gave up 0 bases, with 11 bases separating them. CDR3 residues: CARSPTGHQETQYF. In nucleotides, the CDR3 is TGTGCCAGAAGTCCCACCGGCCACCAAGAGACCCAGTACTTC.

The genes are TRBV29-1 and TRBJ1-2; D is possibly TRBD1 (5 bases). The CDR3 totals 10 residues. From germline, CDR1 is SQVTM and CDR2 ANQGSEA. V shed 4 bases and J shed 6 bases, with 6 bases lying between them. The DNA of the CDR3 is TGCAGCGTTGGGGGGGATGGCTACACCTTC. Translating gives CSVGGDGYTF.